Listed below are T cell receptor beta chains from one sample, sequenced in a study of human T cells and chemical hapten exposure. MiXCR, applied by TCRdb to the RACE reads, yields one record per CDR3 protein. The profile shows about 160,000 distinct CDR3 sequences, 28% of them singletons. The source was whole blood, collected in connection with sensitization to the hapten diphenylcyclopropenone (DPC). The receptors derive from a woman younger than 30 with alopecia areata. Some clones in this sample may be carry-over from other donors' samples. CDR3s include the opening cysteine and the closing phenylalanine or tryptophan. A D gene is named only where the DNA matches it firmly. Not all rows give a size; the values are once, few, many and, for expanded clones, a class.

clone_size,d_call,j_call,v_call,cdr3_nt,cdr3_aa
-,-,TRBJ2-5,TRBV29-1,TGCAGCGTTGAAGCCCAGCTTGGGGAGACCCAGTACTTC,CSVEAQLGETQYF
few,-,TRBJ2-3,TRBV4-1,TGCGCCAGCAGCCAAGGTCAGGTTAGCACAGATACGCAGTATTTT,CASSQGQVSTDTQYF
few,TRBD1,TRBJ2-2,TRBV5-4,TGTGCTAGCAACCAGGGGGTCGCGAACACCGGGGAGCTGTTTTTT,CASNQGVANTGELFF
few,-,TRBJ1-2,TRBV25-1,TGTGCCGTATTATCGGGGCAGGAAGGCTACACCTTC,CAVLSGQEGYTF
-,-,TRBJ1-4,TRBV4-1,TGCGCCAGCAGCCAAGTGACTGGGAATGAAAAACTGTTTTTT,CASSQVTGNEKLFF
few,-,TRBJ1-2,TRBV29-1,TGCAGCGTTGACGGGGGGCCGAACTATGGCTACACCTTC,CSVDGGPNYGYTF
few,-,TRBJ2-7,TRBV29-1,TGCAGCGCCGCAGGGGTCTACGAGCAGTACTTC,CSAAGVYEQYF
-,-,TRBJ1-3,TRBV12-3/TRBV12-4,TGTGCCAGCAGTGTTCTACAGGGCAACACCATATATTTT,CASSVLQGNTIYF
few,TRBD1,TRBJ2-7,TRBV7-9,TGTGCCAGCAGCTTAGGGACAGGGGCCTACGAGCAGTACTTC,CASSLGTGAYEQYF
-,-,TRBJ2-3,TRBV4-1,TGCGCCAGCAGCCAAGAGAAGACCGGCACAGATACGCAGTATTTT,CASSQEKTGTDTQYF
-,-,TRBJ1-1,TRBV4-1,TGCGCCAGCAGCCAAGGGGCAGGGGAAACTGAAGCTTTCTTT,CASSQGAGETEAFF
few,TRBD1,TRBJ2-1,TRBV7-3,TGTGCCAGCAGCTTTCGACAGGGGTGGGATGAGCAGTTCTTC,CASSFRQGWDEQFF
few,TRBD2,TRBJ2-1,TRBV4-2,TGTGCCAGCAGACCCGTTAGCGGGATCGAGCAGTTCTTC,CASRPVSGIEQFF
once,-,TRBJ1-1,TRBV11-2,TGTGCCAGCAGCTTAACAGGGACCGCCCAGGGCACTGAAGCTTTCTTT,CASSLTGTAQGTEAFF
-,TRBD2,TRBJ2-3,TRBV9,TGTGCCAGCAGCGTGGGAGGGGCCCCCTCCACAGATACGCAGTATTTT,CASSVGGAPSTDTQYF
few,-,TRBJ1-1,TRBV4-2,TGTGCCAGCAGCCAAGTCGAGTCTGAAGCTTTCTTT,CASSQVESEAFF
-,-,TRBJ2-7,TRBV9,TGTGCCAGCAGCGTAGAACCAGGGGTTATCTACGAGCAGTACTTC,CASSVEPGVIYEQYF
-,-,TRBJ2-6,TRBV7-9,TGTGCCGGCTACACTCCTGGGGCCAACGTCCTGACTTTC,CAGYTPGANVLTF
few,-,TRBJ2-7,TRBV20-1,TGCAGTGCTAAGGTGGGAGGCCGCTCCTACGAGCAGTACTTC,CSAKVGGRSYEQYF
-,-,TRBJ2-3,TRBV7-3,TGTGCCAGCAGCCCAACAGGGGATACGCAGTATTTT,CASSPTGDTQYF
-,TRBD1,TRBJ1-6,TRBV11-2,TGTGCCAGCAGCTTAGATCAGGGGGCAGGTTCACCCCTCCACTTT,CASSLDQGAGSPLHF
few,TRBD1,TRBJ2-7,TRBV6-5,TGTGCCAGCAGTTACCGCCCCTCGGGACAGGGTAGCTACGAGCAGTACTTC,CASSYRPSGQGSYEQYF
few,-,TRBJ2-6,TRBV6-2/TRBV6-3,TGTGCCAGCAGGACCTCTGGGGCCAACGTCCTGACTTTC,CASRTSGANVLTF
-,-,TRBJ2-2,TRBV18,TGTGCCAGCTCACAGTACACCGGGGAGCTGTTTTTT,CASSQYTGELFF
few,-,TRBJ2-2,TRBV7-2,TGTGCCAGCAGCTTAGCGTTCGGCCGGAGGGACCTCGGGGAGCTGTTTTTT,CASSLAFGRRDLGELFF
few,TRBD1,TRBJ2-7,TRBV29-1,TGCAGCGTAGACAGGGACTACGAGCAGTACTTC,CSVDRDYEQYF
-,-,TRBJ2-7,TRBV27,TGTGCCAGCAGCCATCAGACAGAGTCCTACGAGCAGTACTTC,CASSHQTESYEQYF
-,-,TRBJ2-7,TRBV9,TGTGCCAGCAGCGTGGGGACCCAGCCCTACGAGCAGTACTTC,CASSVGTQPYEQYF
few,TRBD2,TRBJ2-3,TRBV29-1,TGCAGCGAGGGAGGGACTCGGAGCACAGATACGCAGTATTTT,CSEGGTRSTDTQYF
-,-,TRBJ1-2,TRBV5-4,TGTGCCAGCAGGCAAACAGGGAACTATGGCTACACCTTC,CASRQTGNYGYTF
few,-,TRBJ2-7,TRBV27,TGTGCCAGCAGTCCCTATGATCGACTATTACCCTCCGAGCAGTACTTC,CASSPYDRLLPSEQYF
-,-,TRBJ2-2,TRBV6-6,TGTGCCAGCAACCAAGGGTTGGCCGGGGAGCTGTTTTTT,CASNQGLAGELFF
many,-,TRBJ1-3,TRBV29-1,TGCAGCGTATACTGGACAGCTGGAAACACCATATATTTT,CSVYWTAGNTIYF
-,-,TRBJ2-4,TRBV2,TGTGCCAGCAGTGATGTCCAGGGTGGATACTTC,CASSDVQGGYF
-,-,TRBJ1-2,TRBV29-1,TGCAGCGTTGTAGCCAGGGTAGGCTTTCTGTTCGGCTACACCTTC,CSVVARVGFLFGYTF
few,-,TRBJ1-2,TRBV29-1,TGCAGCGGTTGGGGGGGGGCAGGAGCAAACTATGGCTACACCTTC,CSGWGGAGANYGYTF
-,-,TRBJ2-2,TRBV5-4,TGTGCCAGCAGCTTGATAGCGAACACCGGGGAGCTGTTTTTT,CASSLIANTGELFF
many,-,TRBJ2-7,TRBV11-1,TGTGCCAGCAGTAAGGTGGGCGAGCAGTACTTC,CASSKVGEQYF
-,TRBD2,TRBJ2-1,TRBV12-3/TRBV12-4,TGTGCCAGCAGTCCCGGGAGGCTCAAGGATGAGCAGTTCTTC,CASSPGRLKDEQFF
few,TRBD2,TRBJ2-7,TRBV7-9,TGTGCCAGCAGCTTAAATAGCGGGAGTATCTACGAGCAGTACTTC,CASSLNSGSIYEQYF
-,TRBD1,TRBJ1-2,TRBV5-4,TGTGCCAGCAGCCGGACAGGGTCGAATTACGGCTACACCTTC,CASSRTGSNYGYTF
-,-,TRBJ2-2,TRBV12-3/TRBV12-4,TGTGCCAGCGGGAGATACGCGAACACCGGGGAGCTGTTTTTT,CASGRYANTGELFF
few,-,TRBJ1-5,TRBV6-2/TRBV6-3,TGTGCCAGCAGTTCCAGGGGTGAGGTTCAGCCCCAGCATTTT,CASSSRGEVQPQHF
few,-,TRBJ2-7,TRBV6-1,TGTGCCAGCAGGGGGATCAGGCTAGCCTACGAGCAGTACTTC,CASRGIRLAYEQYF
few,-,TRBJ2-1,TRBV15,TGTGCCACCAGCAGTCTCCATGAGCAGTTCTTC,CATSSLHEQFF
-,TRBD1,TRBJ2-7,TRBV29-1,TGCAGCGTGGAACAGGGGGCCTCCTACGAGCAGTACTTC,CSVEQGASYEQYF